This TCR beta chain was recorded in a study of cytomegalovirus exposure and HLA in healthy donors. Per the germline V gene, CDR1 is SGHTA and CDR2 is FQGNSA. Trimming stripped 1 base from V and 7 bases from J, with 10 bases between. CDR3 length: 13 residues. General study results and limits: Some TCR beta chains (roughly 160 of them) were listed as cytomegalovirus-associated. The study had only CMV serostatus as immune exposure information. Productive status was seen about 87% or about 30% of the time for most TCR beta V segments in an earlier analysis. The study found most TCR sequences rare, yet found some public TCRs in many donors.

Points on this clone: Its antigen is unidentified.

This PCR relied on a set of 60 Vbeta primers and 13 Jbeta primers. Sequencing used immunoSEQ multiplex PCR; TCRdb keeps in-frame clones, though not all of them. Of approximately 96,000 clones listed, about 74% are singletons. The specimen was PBMCs. J is TRBJ1-2 and V is TRBV7-2; D perhaps matches TRBD1 (6 bases). This TCR was sampled from a male donor in good health and CMV-seronegative. This CDR3 reads CASSLDRVAGYTF. CDR3 in DNA: TGTGCCAGCAGCTTAGACAGGGTGGCTGGCTACACCTTC.